Each of the 29 T cell receptor beta chains below was sequenced from the same sample in a study of technical replicates of blood from four donors. The assay was immunoSEQ multiplex PCR, and TCRdb's table has in-frame clones only and misses some. The sample carries roughly 65,000 clones, 80% to 90% recorded once. The sample was PBMCs. All receptors derive from a human donor in good health. Some clones in this sample may be carry-over from other donors' samples.

CDR3 region: CASSLGGMSYEQYF. CDR3 bases: TGTGCCAGCAGCTTAGGGGGTATGTCCTACGAGCAGTACTTC. V and J are TRBV5-4 and TRBJ2-7; D is perhaps TRBD1 (6 bases). The CDR3 has 14 amino acids. Germline-derived CDR1 and CDR2 are SGHNT and YYREEE (reference sequence). V lost 2 bases and J lost 1, with 10 bases in between.

The V and J genes are TRBV27 and TRBJ1-5; D gene uncertain. The CDR3 covers 18 residues. V gave up 4 bases and J gave up 6 bases, with 25 bases separating them. Germline-derived CDR1 and CDR2 are MNHEY and SMNVEV (reference sequence). The CDR3 protein is CASSSQTPEVGSRQPQHF. The CDR3 DNA follows: TGTGCCAGCAGTTCCCAAACCCCGGAGGTAGGATCTCGTCAGCCCCAGCATTTT.

The chain recombines TRBV9 with TRBJ2-5, with 8 bases identical to TRBD2. J lost 5 bases, V lost 4 bases, and 10 bases had no gene match. Germline-derived CDR1 and CDR2 are SGDLS and YYNGEE. This CDR3 spans 15 amino acids. The CDR3 here is CASSSQAGVEETQYF. In DNA, the CDR3 is TGTGCCAGCAGCTCTCAAGCGGGAGTCGAGGAGACCCAGTACTTC.

The V call is TRBV27, the J call TRBJ1-2, with D possibly TRBD1 on 5 matching bases. V dropped 10 bases and J dropped 2 bases, with 11 bases sitting between them. Germline assignment: CDR1 MNHEY and CDR2 SMNVEV (reference sequence). CDR3 length: 12 amino acids. CDR3 sequence: CATRGLNYGYTF. DNA for the CDR3: TGTGCCACCCGGGGGTTAAACTATGGCTACACCTTC.

The chain links TRBV29-1 to TRBJ2-7; 8 bases are shared with TRBD2. Germline V gene data show CDR1 as SQVTM and CDR2 as ANQGSEA. CDR3 size: 15 residues. Trimming cost V 5 bases and J 7 bases; bases outside gene matches: 16. The chain's CDR3 is CSVTLAGLGRKEQYF. The CDR3 nucleotides are TGCAGCGTTACGTTAGCGGGACTTGGACGAAAAGAGCAGTACTTC.

The chain uses TRBV11-3 and TRBJ2-3; TRBD2 aligns across 8 bases. The trim removed 5 bases at V and 0 bases at J, leaving 7 bases unmatched. This CDR3 has 16 amino acids. The V gene's germline CDR1 is SGHNT and CDR2 YENEEA. The CDR3 sequence is CASSQGTSGSTDTQYF. CDR3 sequence (DNA): TGTGCCAGCAGCCAAGGCACTAGCGGTAGCACAGATACGCAGTATTTT.

The chain recombines TRBV27 with TRBJ2-7; tentatively, D is TRBD2 (6 bases). Germline assignment: CDR1 MNHEY and CDR2 SMNVEV (reference sequence). The CDR3 has 15 residues. V lost 2 bases, J lost 3 bases, and 14 bases lay in between. The CDR3 DNA reads TGTGCCAGCAGTTTAGGCGGGGCAGATTTCTACGAGCAGTACTTC. It is translated as CASSLGGADFYEQYF.

The rearrangement joins TRBV10-3 to TRBJ2-1; 13 bases align to TRBD2. Germline V gene lookup returns CDR1 ENHRY and CDR2 SYGVKD. Germline trimming cut 6 bases from V and 8 bases from J; bases unmatched to any gene: 10. This CDR3 is built from 16 residues. The CDR3 loop is CAIRMDWTSGRYEQFF. In DNA form, the CDR3 reads TGTGCCATCAGAATGGACTGGACTAGCGGGAGATATGAGCAGTTCTTC.

In nucleotides, the CDR3 is TGTGCCAGCAGCCGCGACAAGAACTATGGCTACACCTTC. Amino acid sequence: CASSRDKNYGYTF. V gene TRBV9 combines with J gene TRBJ1-2; no clear D gene. CDR1 is SGDLS and CDR2 is YYNGEE in the germline V gene. The CDR3 consists of 13 residues. V shed 4 bases and J shed 2 bases, with 9 bases lying between them.

The chain carries TRBV6-1 and TRBJ2-7; 9 positions match TRBD1. Germline CDR1 reads MNHNS; CDR2 reads SASEGT. CDR3 length: 15 residues. V shed 2 bases, J shed 3 bases, and the junction held 5 bases outside the gene matches. CDR3 sequence (DNA): TGTGCCAGCAGTGAACCGGGACAGGGATACTACGAGCAGTACTTC. Translating it yields CASSEPGQGYYEQYF.

The J gene is TRBJ2-3, the V gene TRBV5-4; 7 bases match TRBD2. The CDR3 length is 14 residues. Trimming took 0 bases from V and 7 from J; bases not matched to a gene: 5. Germline CDR1 reads SGHNT; CDR2 reads YYREEE (reference sequence). The CDR3: CASSLESGANTQYF. The CDR3 coding sequence is TGTGCCAGCAGCTTGGAGAGCGGGGCCAATACGCAGTATTTT.

The chain links TRBV30 to TRBJ1-2, with D hard to call. Trimming cost V 8 bases and J 6 bases, with 13 bases left between them. CDR3 length equals 11 residues. Germline CDR1 and CDR2: GTSNPN and SVGIG (reference sequence). DNA for the CDR3: TGTGCCGGGCCTGGGAGGGATGGCTACACCTTC. It is translated as CAGPGRDGYTF.

The chain has TRBV4-3 and TRBJ2-1; maybe TRBD2 (6 bases). The germline V gene encodes CDR1 LGHNA and CDR2 YSLEER. The ends were cut back, 1 base at V and 3 bases at J, with 13 bases in the middle. The CDR3 has 16 residues. CDR3 sequence reads: CASSQGLEGIYNEQFF. In DNA, the CDR3 is TGCGCCAGCAGCCAAGGATTGGAGGGGATCTACAATGAGCAGTTCTTC.

This chain connects TRBV4-1 to TRBJ2-3, with D perhaps matching TRBD1 (8 bases). Germline V CDR1 and CDR2: MGHRA, YSYEKL. The V end lost 4 bases, the J end lost 1 base, and 18 bases lay between the germline ends. The CDR3 consists of 17 residues. Written as DNA, the CDR3 is TGCGCCAGCAGCCCAAACAGGGGGGGCCGAGGCACAGATACGCAGTATTTT. Translation: CASSPNRGGRGTDTQYF.

The chain carries TRBV5-1 and TRBJ2-7; possibly TRBD1 for D (5 bases). The CDR3 consists of 13 residues. Germline V gene sequence: CDR1 SGHRS, CDR2 YFSETQ. V was cut by 3 bases and J by 3 bases, with 10 bases left in between. The CDR3 nucleotides read TGCGCCAGCAGCTCACGACAGAACTACGAGCAGTACTTC. Protein: CASSSRQNYEQYF.

The chain couples TRBV6-1 to TRBJ1-3; 8 nucleotides agree with TRBD1. Germline assignment: CDR1 MNHNS and CDR2 SASEGT. The CDR3 runs 15 residues. Trimming took 4 bases from V and 4 from J; bases not matched to a gene: 6. CDR3 nucleotide sequence: TGTGCCAGCAGTGGCCCGACAGGGGTCGGAAACACCATATATTTT. Its translation is CASSGPTGVGNTIYF.

V is TRBV6-5 and J is TRBJ2-1; TRBD2 matches 11 bases. The CDR3 extends over 15 amino acids. Germline CDR1 is MNHEY and CDR2 is SVGAGI. With V trimmed by 2 bases and J by 13 bases, 10 bases remained unmatched. CDR3 residues: CASSYRGIAGGFQFF. CDR3 bases: TGTGCCAGCAGTTACCGTGGGATAGCGGGAGGGTTCCAGTTCTTC.

This chain joins TRBV19 and TRBJ2-3, with TRBD2 matching 8 bases. The CDR3 length is 15 residues. Losses at the gene ends were 11 bases for V and 0 bases for J; bases not matched to a gene: 10. Germline values: CDR1 LNHDA, CDR2 SQIVND (reference sequence). The CDR3, as DNA: TGTGCCCGCCGCCCGGGGGGGGGAAGCACAGATACGCAGTATTTT. Encoded protein: CARRPGGGSTDTQYF.

CDR3 sequence reads: CASSLEGQTTGDTQYF. DNA for the CDR3: TGCGCCAGCAGCTTGGAGGGTCAGACTACCGGGGATACGCAGTATTTT. The rearrangement links TRBV5-1 to TRBJ2-3, with TRBD2 as a possible D gene (5 bases). Germline loops: CDR1 SGHRS, CDR2 YFSETQ. Trimming left V 0 bases short and J 6 bases short, with 17 bases between. The CDR3 is 16 residues long.

The chain employs TRBV7-2 and TRBJ2-2; TRBD1 matches at 11 bases. Trimming removed 6 bases from V and 5 bases from J; junction bases left unmatched: 5. CDR1 and CDR2 from the germline V gene are SGHTA and FQGNSA. The CDR3 has 15 residues. CDR3 region: CASRPGQGATGELFF. The CDR3 region has the DNA TGTGCCAGCAGACCCGGACAGGGGGCAACCGGGGAGCTGTTTTTT.

The gene calls are TRBV4-1 and TRBJ2-5; 11 bases map to TRBD1. Trimming cost V 4 bases and J 5 bases; bases outside gene matches: 12. From germline, CDR1 is MGHRA and CDR2 YSYEKL. The CDR3 sequence is 17 residues long. CDR3: CASSPQDRGRRRETQYF. Written as DNA, the CDR3 is TGCGCCAGCAGCCCACAGGACAGGGGGCGACGACGGGAGACCCAGTACTTC.

This rearrangement joins TRBV14 to TRBJ1-2; a weak D match, TRBD1 (6 bases). This CDR3 is 13 amino acids long. Trimming removed 4 bases from V and 1 base from J, with 7 bases in between. The germline CDR1 and CDR2 sequences are SGHDN and FVKESK. The DNA for the CDR3 is TGTGCCAGCAGCCCGGACAGTAACTATGGCTACACCTTC. This codes for CASSPDSNYGYTF.

The chain has TRBV7-2 and TRBJ2-7; D not resolved. CDR3 length equals 15 residues. With 5 bases removed from V and 1 base from J, the gap between germline ends came to 15 bases. Germline V CDR1 and CDR2: SGHTA, FQGNSA. CDR3 DNA: TGTGCCAGCAGCCCGTCGGTGGGCCCTTCCTACGAGCAGTACTTC. Translation: CASSPSVGPSYEQYF.

The chain joins TRBV9 to TRBJ2-5; a possible D gene is TRBD2 (5 bases). CDR1 is SGDLS, CDR2 YYNGEE, per germline. Trimming removed 2 bases at V and 0 bases at J, with 5 bases between. The CDR3 is made up of 13 amino acids. The CDR3 coding sequence is TGTGCCAGCAGCGTGGGAGACCAAGAGACCCAGTACTTC. It translates to CASSVGDQETQYF.

This rearrangement joins TRBV18 to TRBJ2-1; 10 nucleotides line up with TRBD1. The junction had 9 bases not matched to a gene; V was cut back by 6 bases and J by 10 bases. Germline-derived CDR1 and CDR2 are KGHSH and LQKENI. CDR3 length equals 14 residues. CDR3 DNA: TGTGCCAGCTCTCTCGGACAGGGGGGGAACGAGCAGTTCTTC. Its protein is CASSLGQGGNEQFF.

The chain recombines TRBV21-1 with TRBJ2-1; the DNA was not compared with TRBD2, the D call given in the table. TRBV21-1 is described as a pseudogene. The length of the CDR3 is 13 residues. The CDR3 region has the DNA TGTGCCAGCAGTCGGCGGAAAATTAATGAGCAGTTCTTC. It translates to CASSRRKINEQFF.

The chain recombines TRBV5-1 with TRBJ2-5; 11 nucleotides align to TRBD1. Germline CDR1 is SGHRS and CDR2 is YFSETQ. The trim removed 5 bases at V and 3 bases at J, leaving 6 bases unmatched. This CDR3 spans 15 amino acids. The CDR3 bases are TGCGCCAGCAGTCCGGGGACAGGGGGAGAAGAGACCCAGTACTTC. It encodes CASSPGTGGEETQYF.

This clone has just one count. The chain has TRBV27 and TRBJ1-6, with D possibly being TRBD1 (5 bases). Germline values: CDR1 MNHEY, CDR2 SMNVEV (reference sequence). This CDR3 spans 17 amino acids. Trimming removed 9 bases at V and 4 bases at J, with 22 bases between. CDR3 loop: CARSARPWGSYNSPLHF. The DNA of the CDR3 is TGTGCCAGATCTGCCCGGCCGTGGGGCTCTTATAATTCACCCCTCCACTTT.

In this sample, this clone turned up a few times. The chain employs TRBV5-5 and TRBJ2-5; 8 bases line up with TRBD1. The V gene's germline CDR1 is SGHKS and CDR2 YYEKEE (reference sequence). Germline trimming cut 5 bases from V and 5 bases from J; bases unmatched to any gene: 5. This CDR3 region has 13 residues. The chain's CDR3 is CASSFRQGETQYF. DNA of the CDR3: TGTGCCAGCAGTTTTCGACAGGGGGAGACCCAGTACTTC.